This T cell receptor beta chain stems from a study of T cell responses to AZD1222 COVID-19 vaccine. Study results and caveats: The donor cohort was predominantly white British with a female majority, and clonal diversity may have been underestimated.

Remarks on this clone: Its antigen is not identified.

Repertoires were generated with immunoSEQ multiplex PCR, while TCRdb's copy carries only in-frame clones and drops some. The table lists around 100,000 clones, over 80% of them singletons. This CDR3 comprises 17 residues. Germline CDR1 is SGDLS and CDR2 is YYNGEE. Germline trimming cut 0 bases from V and 0 bases from J; bases unmatched to any gene: 3. The chain couples TRBV9 to TRBJ2-1, with 10 bases matching TRBD2. This clonotype originated in an adult in good health. Sequences were derived from peripheral blood, sampled on day 0 of AZD1222 vaccination. CDR3 loop: CASSVEPSGSSYNEQFF. CDR3 nucleotides: TGTGCCAGCAGCGTAGAGCCTAGCGGGAGCTCCTACAATGAGCAGTTCTTC.